These T cell receptor beta chains were read from a single sample in a study of beta chain features in type 1 diabetes. The data were produced by immunoSEQ multiplex PCR, yet TCRdb's version contains in-frame clones alone and is incomplete. The repertoire holds hundreds of thousands of clones, roughly 15% seen once, with around 0.02% in the top ten. The sequencing input was naive CD4+ T cells from blood. Every receptor here comes from a woman aged 18-29 years in good health. Both conserved end residues are part of each CDR3. D genes are given only for firm matches. Where a row states a size, it is once, few, many or the class of an expanded clone; other rows omit it.

V	J	size	D	DNA	CDR3
TRBV4-2	TRBJ2-5	NA	NA	TGTGCCAGCAGCCAAAGGCTGGGGGCTGAAGAGACCCAGTACTTC	CASSQRLGAEETQYF
TRBV4-1	TRBJ2-5	NA	NA	TGCGCCAGCAGCCAAGATCACGGGGGCACAGAGACCCAGTACTTC	CASSQDHGGTETQYF
TRBV28	TRBJ2-3	NA	TRBD1	TGTGCCAGCCGCAATAGGGGACAGAGCACAGATACGCAGTATTTT	CASRNRGQSTDTQYF
TRBV18	TRBJ2-1	few	NA	TGTGCCAGCTCACCGTTACATGGACCCTCCTACAATGAGCAGTTCTTC	CASSPLHGPSYNEQFF
TRBV5-1	TRBJ2-1	NA	TRBD2	TGCGCCAGCAGCTTGGAGGTATTAGCGGGAGGGCACAATGAGCAGTTCTTC	CASSLEVLAGGHNEQFF
TRBV5-4	TRBJ2-5	NA	TRBD2	TGTGCCAGCAGCCAAGTGGGCGGGAGGGAAGAGACCCAGTACTTC	CASSQVGGREETQYF
TRBV7-2	TRBJ2-7	few	TRBD2	TGTGCCAGCAGCTTTTATGGGACTAGCGGTATCGAGCAGTACTTC	CASSFYGTSGIEQYF
TRBV2	TRBJ2-1	NA	TRBD2	TGTGCCAGCAGCACGGGACTAGCGGGATTAGGGGAGCAGTTCTTC	CASSTGLAGLGEQFF
TRBV7-9	TRBJ2-7	NA	NA	TGTGCCAGCAGCTTAGAGTCGTCAGGGTCTTGGCGGTACTTC	CASSLESSGSWRYF
TRBV28	TRBJ2-1	NA	TRBD2	TGTGCCAGCAGTTTCTCTAGCGGACCCTACAATGAGCAGTTCTTC	CASSFSSGPYNEQFF
TRBV2	TRBJ2-4	NA	TRBD2	TGTGCCAGCAGGGGACTAGCGGGAGGCTTGGACATTCAGTACTTC	CASRGLAGGLDIQYF
TRBV15	TRBJ2-1	few	NA	TGTGCCACCAGCAGAGATCCTAGTGGTAAGGGGAATGAGCAGTTCTTC	CATSRDPSGKGNEQFF
TRBV27	TRBJ1-1	NA	NA	TGTGCCAGCAGTTTAGCGGGAGACACTGAAGCTTTCTTT	CASSLAGDTEAFF
TRBV5-4	TRBJ2-5	few	TRBD2	TGTGCCAGCAGCTCCCGACTAGCGGGCAGGGAGACCCAGTACTTC	CASSSRLAGRETQYF
TRBV19	TRBJ2-7	NA	NA	TGTGCCAGTAGTATTGGCTCCGGGACCTACGAGCAGTACTTC	CASSIGSGTYEQYF
TRBV12-5	TRBJ2-2	few	TRBD2	TGTGCTAGTGGATCAGAAGCGGGAGGGCCGGCCGGGGAGCTGTTTTTT	CASGSEAGGPAGELFF
TRBV28	TRBJ2-7	NA	NA	TGTGCCAGCAGTTTAGCCGGGTACGAGCAGTACTTC	CASSLAGYEQYF
TRBV18	TRBJ2-7	NA	TRBD1	TGTGCCAGCTCGCGTGGGACAGCCTACGAGCAGTACTTC	CASSRGTAYEQYF
TRBV7-6	TRBJ2-7	NA	NA	TGTGCCAGCAGCCCAAGACAGGCCTCTTACGAGCAGTACTTC	CASSPRQASYEQYF
TRBV5-4	TRBJ2-7	few	NA	TGTGCCAGCAGCTTAGTTGGGGACGAGCAGTACTTC	CASSLVGDEQYF
TRBV14	TRBJ2-1	NA	TRBD2	TGTGCCAGCAGCCAAGATCCTTCAATAGCGGGAGCTTACAATGAGCAGTTCTTC	CASSQDPSIAGAYNEQFF
TRBV7-2	TRBJ2-1	NA	NA	TGTGCCAGCAGCTTAGCTGGAGGTTCCAATGAGCAGTTCTTC	CASSLAGGSNEQFF
TRBV19	TRBJ2-1	many	NA	TGTGCCAGTAGTATCTTGCGGAAGCAGTTCTTC	CASSILRKQFF
TRBV5-1	TRBJ1-1	NA	NA	TGCGCCAGCAGCTCGGCCTGGAACAGGGTGAACACTGAAGCTTTCTTT	CASSSAWNRVNTEAFF
TRBV7-2	TRBJ2-7	NA	NA	TGTGCCAGCAGCCAAAGTAGGGATCACGAGCAGTACTTC	CASSQSRDHEQYF
TRBV7-9	TRBJ2-5	NA	NA	TGTGCCAGCAGCCCTCGAGGAGGTGAGGGAGCTTGGGAGACCCAGTACTTC	CASSPRGGEGAWETQYF
TRBV15	TRBJ2-6	NA	NA	TGTGCCACCAGCGGACAACTGGGCTCTGGGGCCAACGTCCTGACTTTC	CATSGQLGSGANVLTF
TRBV4-3	TRBJ1-2	NA	NA	TGCGCCAGCAGCCAGGGCAACTATGGCTACACCTTC	CASSQGNYGYTF
TRBV11-2	TRBJ2-3	few	TRBD2	TGTGCCAGCAGTCAGGGGTTAGCGGGACCAGATACGCAGTATTTT	CASSQGLAGPDTQYF
TRBV9	TRBJ2-6	few	NA	TGTGCCAGCAGCGTAGCTTGGACACCCGGGGCCAACGTCCTGACTTTC	CASSVAWTPGANVLTF
TRBV27	TRBJ2-7	few	NA	TGTGCCAGCAGTTTGCGCCAGGGGAGCTACGAGCAGTACTTC	CASSLRQGSYEQYF
TRBV28	TRBJ2-1	NA	TRBD2	TGTGCCAGCGGGGAAAGCGGGAGGGCCAGGAATGAGCAGTTCTTC	CASGESGRARNEQFF
TRBV28	TRBJ1-4	NA	TRBD1	TGTGCCAGCAGCCTAACAGGGGGGTGGAAACTGTTTTTT	CASSLTGGWKLFF
TRBV6-5	TRBJ1-1	NA	TRBD1	TGTGCCAGCAGTACCAGGGGGCGGACAACTGAAGCTTTCTTT	CASSTRGRTTEAFF
TRBV7-3	TRBJ2-3	NA	TRBD1	TGTGCCAGCAGCATACAGGGGGGCGGCACAGATACGCAGTATTTT	CASSIQGGGTDTQYF
TRBV5-4	TRBJ2-7	few	NA	TGTGCCAGCAGCTTGGATGCGGGAACCTACGAGCAGTACTTC	CASSLDAGTYEQYF
TRBV2	TRBJ2-2	NA	NA	TGTGCCAGCACCCAGAAAAATCCACCCGGGGAGCTGTTTTTT	CASTQKNPPGELFF
TRBV10-3	TRBJ1-3	once	NA	TGTGCCATCTCAGGGGAAACTGGAAACACCATATATTTT	CAISGETGNTIYF
TRBV7-3	TRBJ2-6	few	NA	TGTGCCAGCAGCTTATTAGGCGCCCTCTCCCCCTCTGGGGCCAACGTCCTGACTTTC	CASSLLGALSPSGANVLTF
TRBV18	TRBJ2-7	NA	TRBD2	TGTGCCAGCTCACGGCGGGAGATATACGAGCAGTACTTC	CASSRREIYEQYF
TRBV10-3	TRBJ2-3	NA	TRBD2	TGTGCCATCAGTGAAATCACTAGCGGGAGAGTAGGAGATACGCAGTATTTT	CAISEITSGRVGDTQYF
TRBV19	TRBJ2-5	few	NA	TGTGCCAGTAGTTCGAGAAGGTGGGAGACCCAGTACTTC	CASSSRRWETQYF
TRBV6-1	TRBJ1-5	few	NA	TGTGCCAGCAGTGAAGTGGGGGATCAGCCCCAGCATTTT	CASSEVGDQPQHF
TRBV7-9	TRBJ1-1	NA	NA	TGTGCCAGCAGCTTAGGTCTTGACACTGAAGCTTTCTTT	CASSLGLDTEAFF
TRBV7-2	TRBJ1-1	few	TRBD1	TGTGCCAGCAGCCCCTGGGACAGGGGAACCCAAGCTTTCTTT	CASSPWDRGTQAFF
TRBV5-4	TRBJ2-6	NA	NA	TGCGCCAGCAGCCAAGTGGTGGCCTCTGGGGCCAACGTCCTGACTTTC	CASSQVVASGANVLTF
TRBV19	TRBJ2-7	NA	TRBD2	TGTGCCAGTAGTACCCCCTCGGGAGGGCTCTACGAGCAGTACTTC	CASSTPSGGLYEQYF
TRBV13	TRBJ2-1	few	TRBD2	TGTGCCAGCAGCAACCGGGAGGCTTCCTACAATGAGCAGTTCTTC	CASSNREASYNEQFF
TRBV5-1	TRBJ1-2	NA	NA	TGCGCCAGCGCGACGCTCCAGAACTATGGCTACACCTTC	CASATLQNYGYTF
TRBV2	TRBJ2-7	NA	NA	TGTGCCAGCAGCCGCGGACTCTTCTACGAGCAGTACTTC	CASSRGLFYEQYF
TRBV2	TRBJ2-1	few	NA	TGTGCCAGCAGAAAAACAAGAGGAGAGGGCAACAATGAGCAGTTCTTC	CASRKTRGEGNNEQFF
TRBV10-1	TRBJ2-7	NA	NA	TGCGCCATTTTACTAGCCCACATCGACGAGCAGTACTTC	CAILLAHIDEQYF
TRBV7-2	TRBJ1-1	NA	NA	TGTGCCAGCAGCCACGGTCCGGGGAACACTGAAGCTTTCTTT	CASSHGPGNTEAFF
TRBV7-2	TRBJ2-7	few	NA	TGTGCCAGCGGACGGGACCATTCCTACGAGCAGTACTTC	CASGRDHSYEQYF
TRBV7-2	TRBJ2-5	NA	NA	TGTGCCAGCAGATGGGGGCTCAGGGAGACCCAGTACTTC	CASRWGLRETQYF